Listed below are T cell receptor beta chains from one sample, sequenced in a study of shared clonotypes between healthy human individuals. Profiling relied on immunoSEQ multiplex PCR, and the TCRdb table lists in-frame clones only, not all of them. This table holds some 300,000 clones, more than 60% found once. Specimen: memory CD4+ T cells sorted from blood. Receptors were obtained from a man aged 25-40 years in good health. The CDR3 runs from the conserved cysteine through the conserved F or W. The D gene is left open where the match is weak. Clone size is shown for a subset of rows, as once, few, many or a class of expanded clone.

v_gene	j_gene	abundance	d_gene	CDR3nt	CDR3aa
TRBV19	TRBJ2-1	few	TRBD1	TGTGCCAGTAGTATAGCGAACAGGGGGCCTGAGCAGTTCTTC	CASSIANRGPEQFF
TRBV9	TRBJ2-7	NA	TRBD1	TGTGCCAGCAGCGTAGCAGGGGGCGGTTTATACGAGCAGTACTTC	CASSVAGGGLYEQYF
TRBV29-1	TRBJ1-4	NA	NA	TGCAGCGGGGGAGGTGCAACTAATGAAAAACTGTTTTTT	CSGGGATNEKLFF
TRBV23-1	TRBJ2-5	NA	TRBD2	TGCGCCAGCAGACTCCGACTAGCGTTCCAAGAGACCCAGTACTTC	CASRLRLAFQETQYF
TRBV2	TRBJ1-1	NA	NA	TGTGCCAGCAGTGTGGCCCGGAACACTGAAGCTTTCTTT	CASSVARNTEAFF
TRBV27	TRBJ2-7	NA	NA	TGTGCCAGCAGTTTAAAAATCTACGAGCAGTACTTC	CASSLKIYEQYF
TRBV7-9	TRBJ1-2	many	NA	TGTGCCAGCAGCCGGGGGCGCCTGGACTATGGCTACACCTTC	CASSRGRLDYGYTF
TRBV7-2	TRBJ2-7	NA	TRBD2	TGTGCCAGCAGCTTAGTTGGTACTAGCGGTTCCTCCTACGAGCAGTACTTC	CASSLVGTSGSSYEQYF
TRBV5-1	TRBJ1-3	NA	TRBD1	TGCGCCAGCAGCGGGACAGGGGGTGGAAACACCATATATTTT	CASSGTGGGNTIYF
TRBV19	TRBJ2-7	NA	TRBD2	TGTGCCAGTAGTAGGCGGGAGGGGGACGAGCAGTACTTC	CASSRREGDEQYF
TRBV5-4	TRBJ1-2	NA	TRBD1	TGTGCCAGCAGCTTGAGGGGGACAGGGATCGGCTACACCTTC	CASSLRGTGIGYTF
TRBV7-8	TRBJ2-5	NA	NA	TGTGCCAGCAGCTTATCCAAAGAGACCCAGTACTTC	CASSLSKETQYF
TRBV10-3	TRBJ2-1	many	NA	TGTGCCATCAGTGAGCGGAACGACAATGAGCAGTTCTTC	CAISERNDNEQFF
TRBV6-6	TRBJ2-3	many	TRBD2	TGTGCCAGCACAGGGACTAGCGAGAGCACAGATACGCAGTATTTT	CASTGTSESTDTQYF
TRBV28	TRBJ1-4	NA	NA	TGTGCCAGCAGTCCTCCGGCGGGGCAGTATGAAAAACTGTTTTTT	CASSPPAGQYEKLFF